One and the same sample provided the 22 T cell receptor beta chains below, sequenced in a study of breast tumors, draining lymph nodes, adjacent tissues. TCRdb used MiXCR to reprocess the multiplex PCR reads, holding one entry per CDR3 protein. The table includes some 120,000 distinct CDR3 sequences, 21% detected once. Breast cancer patients provided tissue from their axillary draining lymph nodes. Input material: axillary lymph node tissue. These receptors were obtained from a female donor with breast cancer. Some clones in this sample may be carry-over from other donors' samples.

There are many counts of this clonotype. The chain has TRBV6-5 and TRBJ1-6; D is uncertain. V shed 4 bases and J shed 9 bases, with 10 bases lying between them. The CDR3 runs 13 residues. The germline V gene encodes CDR1 MNHEY and CDR2 SVGAGI. CDR3 sequence: CASSLYPISPLHF. The CDR3 DNA sequence: TGTGCCAGCAGTTTATATCCCATTTCACCCCTCCACTTT.

This clonotype came up a few times. The rearrangement uses TRBV28 and TRBJ2-1; D perhaps matches TRBD2 (6 bases). Germline V gives CDR1 MDHEN, CDR2 SYDVKM. Trimming removed 5 bases from V and 6 bases from J, with 17 bases in between. The CDR3 sequence is 15 residues long. The CDR3 is CASSPLRDSLNEQFF. The CDR3, as DNA: TGTGCCAGCAGTCCCCTCCGGGACTCTCTCAATGAGCAGTTCTTC. The full variable domain, rest sourced from reference TRBV28 and TRBJ2-1, is DVKVTQSSRYLVKRTGEKVFLECVQDMDHENMFWYRQDPGLGLRLIYFSYDVKMKEKGDIPEGYSVSREKKERFSLILESASTNQTSMYLCASSPLRDSLNEQFFGPGTRLTVL.

At least ten counts were recorded for this clonotype. The chain recombines TRBV7-2 with TRBJ2-7; 10 bases are a match to TRBD2. Trimming removed 6 bases from V and 2 bases from J; junction bases left unmatched: 7. This CDR3 spans 15 amino acids. Germline values: CDR1 SGHTA, CDR2 FQGNSA. As DNA, the CDR3 is TGTGCCAGCAGTATGGCTAGCGGGAGTGCCTACGAGCAGTACTTC. Translation: CASSMASGSAYEQYF.

This clonotype was detected ten times or more. The chain combines TRBV20-1 with TRBJ1-2; a weak D match, TRBD1 (6 bases). CDR3 length: 13 amino acids. V gave up 7 bases and J gave up 3 bases, with 15 bases separating them. The V gene's germline CDR1 is DFQATT and CDR2 SNEGSKA (reference sequence). The CDR3 is CSVEAGEDYGYTF. In DNA form, the CDR3 reads TGCAGTGTCGAGGCAGGGGAGGACTATGGCTACACCTTC.

This clonotype came up a few times. The chain couples TRBV28 to TRBJ2-3; unclear D gene. This CDR3 region has 16 residues. CDR1 is MDHEN, CDR2 SYDVKM, per germline. Trimming took off 6 bases at V and 0 bases at J, with 16 bases between the two ends. The CDR3 nucleotides read TGTGCCAGCAGCTGGAAGCAGGTAACTAGCACAGATACGCAGTATTTT. Its translation is CASSWKQVTSTDTQYF.

With regard to this clonotype: Given a much more abundant clone one base away, this may be a read error. CDR3 bases: TGTGCCGGCAGCTTGCGTAAGGGGACGAACACCGGGGAGCTGTTTTTT. This sequence encodes CAGSLRKGTNTGELFF. The genes are TRBV5-4 and TRBJ2-2, with D possibly TRBD1 on 5 matching bases. The CDR3 runs to 16 residues. Per germline, CDR1 SGHNT and CDR2 YYREEE (reference sequence).

This clonotype was seen repeatedly, ten times or more. The chain is built from TRBV5-1 and TRBJ2-7; D is perhaps TRBD1 (5 bases). V dropped 4 bases and J dropped 3 bases, with 14 bases sitting between them. Germline loops: CDR1 SGHRS, CDR2 YFSETQ. This CDR3 has 14 residues. The CDR3 sequence: CASSPTGPVYEQYF. In nucleotides, the CDR3 is TGCGCCAGCAGCCCCACAGGCCCAGTCTACGAGCAGTACTTC. Together with reference TRBV5-1 and TRBJ2-7, the CDR3 gives the full variable domain: KAGVTQTPRYLIKTRGQQVTLSCSPISGHRSVSWYQQTPGQGLQFLFEYFSETQRNKGNFPGRFSGRQFSNSRSEMNVSTLELGDSALYLCASSPTGPVYEQYFGPGTRLTVT.

In its sample, this clonotype was seen a few times. The rearrangement joins TRBV10-3 to TRBJ1-5, with D unclear. This CDR3 has 15 residues. V was trimmed by 0 bases and J by 2 bases, leaving 8 bases between them. CDR1 is ENHRY and CDR2 is SYGVKD in the germline V gene. The CDR3 spells CAISESPGGNQPQHF. The CDR3, as DNA: TGTGCCATCAGTGAGTCCCCAGGTGGCAATCAGCCCCAGCATTTT.

This clonotype has only a few counts. The gene calls are TRBV6-1 and TRBJ1-2, with D maybe TRBD1 (6 bases). The CDR3 loop spans 13 amino acids. CDR1 is MNHNS and CDR2 is SASEGT in the germline V gene. Trimming pared 4 bases from V and 4 bases from J, leaving 10 bases between. The CDR3 loop is CASSAGAAYGYTF. CDR3 DNA: TGTGCCAGCAGTGCAGGGGCCGCCTATGGCTACACCTTC.

The rearrangement joins TRBV3-1 to TRBJ1-2; 11 bases match TRBD1. Germline lookup yields CDR1 LGHDT and CDR2 YNNKEL (reference sequence). This CDR3 contains 15 residues. V lost 3 bases, J lost 4 bases, and 4 bases stayed unmatched. The CDR3: CASSQGTGGFYGYTF. Here the CDR3 DNA reads TGTGCCAGCAGCCAGGGGACAGGGGGTTTCTATGGCTACACCTTC.

This clonotype has at least ten counts. The J gene is TRBJ1-5, the V gene TRBV20-1; D not certain. V was pared by 6 bases and J by 0 bases, with 12 bases between. The germline gives CDR1 DFQATT, CDR2 SNEGSKA (reference sequence). The CDR3 loop spans 14 amino acids. The CDR3 DNA sequence: TGCAGTGCCCCCGTTCCCCATAGCAATCAGCCCCAGCATTTT. Translating gives CSAPVPHSNQPQHF.

This clonotype has at least ten counts. The J gene is TRBJ2-1, the V gene TRBV20-1; 7 positions agree with TRBD2. Germline trimming cut 5 bases from V and 8 bases from J; bases unmatched to any gene: 15. Germline loops: CDR1 DFQATT, CDR2 SNEGSKA (reference sequence). The CDR3 covers 15 residues. CDR3 nucleotide sequence: TGCAGTGCTCGTACTAGCGCACCTCTAAGGGATGAGCAGTTCTTC. Protein product: CSARTSAPLRDEQFF.

This clonotype was detected ten times or more. The V call is TRBV20-1, the J call TRBJ2-7; no definite D call. V was cut by 3 bases and J by 2 bases, with 14 bases left in between. The CDR3 loop spans 14 amino acids. From germline, CDR1 is DFQATT and CDR2 SNEGSKA (reference sequence). This chain's CDR3 is CSASLTWTTYEQYF. The CDR3, as DNA: TGCAGTGCTAGCCTGACCTGGACCACCTACGAGCAGTACTTC.

This clonotype is a singleton in its sample. V usage is TRBV7-3 and J usage is TRBJ1-1; no clear D gene. The CDR3 totals 15 residues. With 1 base removed from V and 4 bases from J, the gap between germline ends came to 13 bases. CDR1 SGHTA and CDR2 FQGTGA come from the germline V gene. The CDR3 nucleotides are TGTGCCAGCAGCTTAAATGGGCAGGTAGTCACTGAAGCTTTCTTT. Translating it yields CASSLNGQVVTEAFF.

This clonotype has a count of ten or more. V gene TRBV10-3 combines with J gene TRBJ2-2; 13 bases agree with TRBD2. This CDR3 spans 18 amino acids. The germline gives CDR1 ENHRY, CDR2 SYGVKD. The V and J ends lost 4 bases and 6 bases, in that order; junction bases with no gene match: 11. The CDR3 region has the DNA TGTGCCATCAGTGGGAGCATAACTAGCGGGAGGGCCTCCGGGGAGCTGTTTTTT. Translation gives CAISGSITSGRASGELFF.

Ten or more counts support this clonotype. The V gene is TRBV20-1, the J gene TRBJ2-5, with TRBD1 identical over 11 bases. V lost 5 bases, J lost 4 bases, and 9 bases stayed unmatched. CDR1 and CDR2 from the germline V gene are DFQATT and SNEGSKA (reference sequence). The CDR3 spans 15 residues. This CDR3 is CSAAPWTGGAETQYF. The CDR3 nucleotides are TGCAGTGCTGCCCCTTGGACAGGGGGCGCAGAGACCCAGTACTTC.

With regard to this clonotype: This sequence may be a read error, since a much larger clone differs from it by one base. This sequence joins TRBV18 and TRBJ2-3; the D is unclear. The CDR3 spans 13 residues. CDR1 is KGHSH and CDR2 is LQKENI in the germline V gene. V gave up 9 bases and J gave up 0 bases, with 10 bases separating them. DNA for the CDR3: TGTGCCAGTTTCGCCGGGAGCACAGATACGCAGTATTTT. This gives the protein CASFAGSTDTQYF. The whole variable domain, remainder taken from reference TRBV18 and TRBJ2-3, is NAGVMQNPRHLVRRRGQEARLRCSPMKGHSHVYWYRQLPEEGLKFMVYLQKENIIDESGMPKERFSAEFPKEGPSILRIQQVVRGDSAAYFCASFAGSTDTQYFGPGTRLTVL.

A word on this clonotype: This may be a read error: a much more frequent sequence differs by one nucleotide. The chain recombines TRBV19 with TRBJ2-1, with a tentative D call TRBD1 (6 bases). The CDR3 is 15 amino acids. The germline V gene has CDR1 LNHDA and CDR2 SQIVND (reference sequence). Trimming cost V 3 bases and J 3 bases, with 12 bases left between them. CDR3 in amino acids: CASSIRGASYNEQFF. The CDR3 DNA follows: TGTGCCAGTAGTATCAGGGGAGCGAGCTACAATGAGCAGTTCTTC.

Turning to this clonotype: This may be a read error, as it is one base from a much larger clone. The chain employs TRBV6-2 or TRBV6-3 and TRBJ2-1; no clear D. Germline CDR1 reads MNHEY; CDR2 reads SVGEGT. Deletions cut 8 bases from V and 10 bases from J, with 12 bases between. The CDR3 is 11 amino acids. The CDR3 bases are TGTGCCAGCGCCAATTCTGGCGAGCAGTTCTTC. Protein: CASANSGEQFF.

The rearrangement links TRBV4-1 to TRBJ1-5; no clear D. This CDR3 has 17 residues. CDR1 is MGHRA, CDR2 YSYEKL, per germline. V shed 3 bases and J shed 3 bases, with 18 bases lying between them. The CDR3 DNA is TGCGCCAGCAGCCAGGGAATCAAACTTGGGAACAATCAGCCCCAGCATTTT. Protein: CASSQGIKLGNNQPQHF.

This clonotype was seen ten or more times. The chain is built from TRBV3-1 and TRBJ1-2; D is perhaps TRBD1 (5 bases). The CDR3 has 13 residues. The germline V gene has CDR1 LGHDT and CDR2 YNNKEL (reference sequence). V was cut by 3 bases and J by 4 bases, with 9 bases left in between. The CDR3 loop reads CASSQRQIYGYTF. CDR3 DNA: TGTGCCAGCAGCCAGAGACAGATCTATGGCTACACCTTC.

This clonotype occurred many times. This chain uses TRBV19 with TRBJ2-3; D is possibly TRBD1 (6 bases). V shed 1 base and J shed 8 bases, with 13 bases lying between them. The V gene's germline CDR1 is LNHDA and CDR2 SQIVND (reference sequence). CDR3 length equals 14 residues. CDR3 region: CASSIGSARGTQYF. The CDR3 nucleotides are TGTGCCAGTAGTATAGGGAGTGCCAGGGGTACGCAGTATTTT.